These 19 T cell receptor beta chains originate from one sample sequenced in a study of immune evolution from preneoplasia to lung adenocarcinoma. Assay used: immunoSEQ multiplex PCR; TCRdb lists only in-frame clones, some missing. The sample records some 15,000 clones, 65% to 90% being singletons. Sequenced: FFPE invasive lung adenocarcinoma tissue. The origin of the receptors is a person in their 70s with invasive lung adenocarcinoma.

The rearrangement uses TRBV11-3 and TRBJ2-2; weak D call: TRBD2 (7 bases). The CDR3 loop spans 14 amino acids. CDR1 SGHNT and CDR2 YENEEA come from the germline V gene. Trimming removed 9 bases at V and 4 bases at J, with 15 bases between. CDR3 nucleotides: TGTGCCAGTACGAGGGGGGGCGGCACCGGGGAGCTGTTTTTT. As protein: CASTRGGGTGELFF.

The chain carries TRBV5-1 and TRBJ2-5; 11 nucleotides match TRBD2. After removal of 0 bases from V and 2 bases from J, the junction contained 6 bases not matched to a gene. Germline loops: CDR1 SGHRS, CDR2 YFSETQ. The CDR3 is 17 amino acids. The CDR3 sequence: CASSLEPSGGLQETQYF. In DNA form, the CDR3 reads TGCGCCAGCAGCTTGGAGCCTAGCGGGGGGTTACAAGAGACCCAGTACTTC. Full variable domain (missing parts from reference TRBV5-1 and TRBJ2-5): KAGVTQTPRYLIKTRGQQVTLSCSPISGHRSVSWYQQTPGQGLQFLFEYFSETQRNKGNFPGRFSGRQFSNSRSEMNVSTLELGDSALYLCASSLEPSGGLQETQYFGPGTRLLVL.

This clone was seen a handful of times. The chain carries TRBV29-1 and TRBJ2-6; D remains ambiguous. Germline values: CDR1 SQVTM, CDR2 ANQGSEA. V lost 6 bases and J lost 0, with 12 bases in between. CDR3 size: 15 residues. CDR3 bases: TGCAGCGTCGTCATTCAAGGCTCTGGGGCCAACGTCCTGACTTTC. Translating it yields CSVVIQGSGANVLTF.

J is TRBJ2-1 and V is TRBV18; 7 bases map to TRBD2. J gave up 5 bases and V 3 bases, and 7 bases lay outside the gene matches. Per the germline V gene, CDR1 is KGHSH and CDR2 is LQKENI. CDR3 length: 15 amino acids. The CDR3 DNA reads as TGTGCCAGCTCACCGGGGACTACCACCAACAATGAGCAGTTCTTC. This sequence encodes CASSPGTTTNNEQFF.

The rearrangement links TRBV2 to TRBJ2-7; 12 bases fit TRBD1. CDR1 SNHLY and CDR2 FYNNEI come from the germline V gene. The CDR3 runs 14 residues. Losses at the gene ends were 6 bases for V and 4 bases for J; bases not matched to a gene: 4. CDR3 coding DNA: TGTGCCAGCAGGATGGGACAGGGGGCGTACGAGCAGTACTTC. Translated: CASRMGQGAYEQYF.

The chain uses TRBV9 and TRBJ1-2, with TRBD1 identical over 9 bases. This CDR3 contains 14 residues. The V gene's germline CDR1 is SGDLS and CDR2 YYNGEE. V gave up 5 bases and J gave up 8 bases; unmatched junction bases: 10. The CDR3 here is CASSADRGARGYTF. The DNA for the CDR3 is TGTGCCAGCAGTGCTGACAGGGGGGCCCGAGGCTACACCTTC.

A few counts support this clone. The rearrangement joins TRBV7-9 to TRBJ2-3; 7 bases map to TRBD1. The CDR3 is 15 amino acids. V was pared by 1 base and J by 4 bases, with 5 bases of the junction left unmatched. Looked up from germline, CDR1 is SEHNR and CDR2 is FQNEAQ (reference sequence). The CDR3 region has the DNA TGTGCCAGCAGCTTAGGAGGGCAGGGGGCAGATACGCAGTATTTT. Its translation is CASSLGGQGADTQYF.

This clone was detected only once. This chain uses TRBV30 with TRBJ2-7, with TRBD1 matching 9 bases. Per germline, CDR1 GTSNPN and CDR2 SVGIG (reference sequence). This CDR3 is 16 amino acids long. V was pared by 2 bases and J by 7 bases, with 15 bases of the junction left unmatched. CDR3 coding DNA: TGTGCCTGGAGTTTTCTCCCGCTGACAGGGGGTAATGAGCAGTACTTC. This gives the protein CAWSFLPLTGGNEQYF.

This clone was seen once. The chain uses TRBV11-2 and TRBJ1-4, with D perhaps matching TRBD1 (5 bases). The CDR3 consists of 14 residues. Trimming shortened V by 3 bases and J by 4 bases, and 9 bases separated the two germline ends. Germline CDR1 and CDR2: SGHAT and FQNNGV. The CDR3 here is CASSLQGFNEKLFF. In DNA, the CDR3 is TGTGCCAGCAGCTTGCAGGGATTTAATGAAAAACTGTTTTTT.

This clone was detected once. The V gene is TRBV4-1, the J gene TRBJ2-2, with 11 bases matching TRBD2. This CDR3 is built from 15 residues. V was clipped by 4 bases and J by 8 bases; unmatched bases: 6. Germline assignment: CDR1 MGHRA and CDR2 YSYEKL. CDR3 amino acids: CASSLAGGLGGELFF. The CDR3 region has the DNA TGCGCCAGCAGCCTAGCGGGGGGGCTAGGAGGGGAGCTGTTTTTT.

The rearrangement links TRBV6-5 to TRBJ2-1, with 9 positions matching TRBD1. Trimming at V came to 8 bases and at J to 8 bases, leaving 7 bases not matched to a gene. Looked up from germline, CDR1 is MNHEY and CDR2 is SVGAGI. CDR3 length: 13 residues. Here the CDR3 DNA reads TGTGCCAGCGGCGCGGGACAGGGTTATGAGCAGTTCTTC. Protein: CASGAGQGYEQFF.

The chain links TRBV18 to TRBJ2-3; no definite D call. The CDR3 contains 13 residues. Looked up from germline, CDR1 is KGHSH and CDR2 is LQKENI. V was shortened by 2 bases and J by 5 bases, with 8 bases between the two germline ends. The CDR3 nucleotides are TGTGCCAGCTCACCAAGTTTGGTAGATACGCAGTATTTT. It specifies CASSPSLVDTQYF.

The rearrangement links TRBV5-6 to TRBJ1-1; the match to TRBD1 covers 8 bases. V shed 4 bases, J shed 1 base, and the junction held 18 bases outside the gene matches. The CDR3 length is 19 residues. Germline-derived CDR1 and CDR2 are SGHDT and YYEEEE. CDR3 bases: TGTGCCAGCAGCGTGAGGTGGGACAGGAACTGGTCTCCGAACACTGAAGCTTTCTTT. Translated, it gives CASSVRWDRNWSPNTEAFF.

The CDR3 is CASSLAGGPYEQYF. CDR3 nucleotides: TGTGCCAGCAGCTTAGCGGGGGGACCCTACGAGCAGTACTTC. The V and J genes are TRBV7-2 and TRBJ2-7; D is possibly TRBD2 (6 bases). CDR1 is SGHTA, CDR2 FQGNSA, per germline. The V gene lost 0 bases and the J gene lost 2 bases, with 8 bases spanning the gap. This CDR3 region has 14 residues. The full variable domain, with the rest looked up from reference TRBV7-2 and TRBJ2-7, is GAGVSQSPSNKVTEKGKDVELRCDPISGHTALYWYRQSLGQGLEFLIYFQGNSAPDKSGLPSDRFSAERTGGSVSTLTIQRTQQEDSAVYLCASSLAGGPYEQYFGPGTRLTVT.

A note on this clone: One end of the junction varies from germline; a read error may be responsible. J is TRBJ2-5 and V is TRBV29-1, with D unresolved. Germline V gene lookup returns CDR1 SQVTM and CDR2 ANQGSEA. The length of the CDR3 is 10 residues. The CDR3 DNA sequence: TGCAGCGTTAAAGAGGAGACCCAGTACTTC. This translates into CSVKEETQYF.

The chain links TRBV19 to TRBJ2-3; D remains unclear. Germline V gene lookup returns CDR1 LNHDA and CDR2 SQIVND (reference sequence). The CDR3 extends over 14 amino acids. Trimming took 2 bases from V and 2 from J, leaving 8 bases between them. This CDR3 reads CASSIWPVTDTQYF. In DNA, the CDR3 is TGTGCCAGTAGTATATGGCCTGTCACAGATACGCAGTATTTT.

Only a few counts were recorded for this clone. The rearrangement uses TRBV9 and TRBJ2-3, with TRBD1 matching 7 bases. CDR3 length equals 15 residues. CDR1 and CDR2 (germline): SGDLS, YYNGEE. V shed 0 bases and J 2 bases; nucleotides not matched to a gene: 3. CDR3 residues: CASSVEGGDTDTQYF. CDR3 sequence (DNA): TGTGCCAGCAGCGTAGAAGGGGGCGACACAGATACGCAGTATTTT.

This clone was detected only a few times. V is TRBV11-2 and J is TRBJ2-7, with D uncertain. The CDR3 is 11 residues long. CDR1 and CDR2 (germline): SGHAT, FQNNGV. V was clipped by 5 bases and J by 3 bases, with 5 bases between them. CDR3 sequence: CASSHYYEQYF. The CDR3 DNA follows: TGTGCCAGCAGCCATTACTACGAGCAGTACTTC.

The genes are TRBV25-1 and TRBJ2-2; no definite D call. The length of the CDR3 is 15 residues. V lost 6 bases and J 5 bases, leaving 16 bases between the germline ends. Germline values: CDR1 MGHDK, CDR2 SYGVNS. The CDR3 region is CASRSNSRPTGELFF. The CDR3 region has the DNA TGTGCCAGCAGGTCCAATTCACGCCCTACCGGGGAGCTGTTTTTT.